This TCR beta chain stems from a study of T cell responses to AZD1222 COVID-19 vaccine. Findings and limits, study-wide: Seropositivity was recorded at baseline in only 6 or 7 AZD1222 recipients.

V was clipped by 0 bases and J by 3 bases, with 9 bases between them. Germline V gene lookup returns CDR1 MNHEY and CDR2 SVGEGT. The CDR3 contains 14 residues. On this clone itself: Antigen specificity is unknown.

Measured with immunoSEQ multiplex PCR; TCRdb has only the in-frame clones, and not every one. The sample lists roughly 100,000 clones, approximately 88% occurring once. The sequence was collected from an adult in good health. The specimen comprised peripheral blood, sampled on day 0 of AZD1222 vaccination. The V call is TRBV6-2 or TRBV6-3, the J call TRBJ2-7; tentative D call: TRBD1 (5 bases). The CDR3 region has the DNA TGTGCCAGCAGTTACTCAGGGGCCCTCTACGAGCAGTACTTC. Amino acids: CASSYSGALYEQYF.